A selection of T cell receptor beta chains follows, all from one sample in a study of T cell responses to AZD1222 COVID-19 vaccine. Method: immunoSEQ multiplex PCR; TCRdb's copy keeps in-frame clones and lacks some. This sample carries approximately 110,000 clones, 65% to 85% of them seen once, and the ten largest clones take roughly 10%. Sequenced material: peripheral blood, taken on day 0 of AZD1222 vaccination. These receptors were collected from an adult in good health. Both conserved end residues are part of each CDR3. A D gene is named only where the DNA matches it firmly. For some rows the clone size is stated as once, few or many, or as a class when expanded; others skip it.

V	D	size	J	DNA	CDR3
TRBV24-1	NA	NA	TRBJ1-2	TGTGCCACCAGTGATGGCGGGCAGGAGGGTCTCTATGGCTACACCTTC	CATSDGGQEGLYGYTF
TRBV4-2	TRBD1	NA	TRBJ1-2	TGTGCCAGCAGCCAAGTAGGACAGGCCGATAACTATGGCTACACCTTC	CASSQVGQADNYGYTF
TRBV2	NA	NA	TRBJ2-1	TGTGCCAGCAGTCTTTATCCCAGGGGAGGCAAGGGAGGTGAGCAGTTCTTC	CASSLYPRGGKGGEQFF
TRBV27	TRBD2	NA	TRBJ2-7	TGTGCCAGCAGTTCGCCTGCTAGCGGGGCGATGTACGAGCAGTACTTC	CASSSPASGAMYEQYF
TRBV7-3	TRBD1	NA	TRBJ2-1	TGTGCCAGCAGAGCGGGACAGGGGGACAATGAGCAGTTCTTC	CASRAGQGDNEQFF
TRBV18	NA	NA	TRBJ1-3	TGTGCCAGCTCACCCATAGACGGCTTCTCTGGAAACACCATATATTTT	CASSPIDGFSGNTIYF
TRBV11-2	TRBD2	NA	TRBJ2-1	TGTGCCAGCAGCTTAGAGGCTAGCGGGAGGGCCTTGAATGAGCAGTTCTTC	CASSLEASGRALNEQFF
TRBV5-1	TRBD2	few	TRBJ2-1	TGCGCCAGCAGCCCAAGGACTAGCGGGAGGGTCTCCTACAATGAGCAGTTCTTC	CASSPRTSGRVSYNEQFF
TRBV28	NA	NA	TRBJ1-4	TGTGCCAGCAGTTACAGGGACAAACTGTTTTTT	CASSYRDKLFF
TRBV10-3	TRBD2	once	TRBJ2-7	TGTGCCATCAGTGAGAGTGGCGGGAGGGCCTCGGGGGAGCAGTACTTC	CAISESGGRASGEQYF
TRBV7-2	NA	NA	TRBJ2-3	TGTGCCAGCAGCTCTAGCAAAACGGATACGCAGTATTTT	CASSSSKTDTQYF
TRBV7-3	NA	NA	TRBJ1-1	TGTGCCAGCAGCTCCGACAGGAACACTGAAGCTTTCTTT	CASSSDRNTEAFF
TRBV19	TRBD1	NA	TRBJ2-1	TGTGCCAGTAGAGTACGGGGGACAGGGTTGAATGAGCAGTTCTTC	CASRVRGTGLNEQFF
TRBV6-4	NA	NA	TRBJ1-1	TGTGCCAGCAGTCTACAGATGAACACTGAAGCTTTCTTT	CASSLQMNTEAFF
TRBV7-2	NA	NA	TRBJ1-3	TGTGCCAGCAGCTTGTCAGGGACCCCTGGAAACACCATATATTTT	CASSLSGTPGNTIYF
TRBV10-3	NA	NA	TRBJ1-6	TGTGCCATCAGTGAGTCGGGGCAGGAGAGATCACCCCTCCACTTT	CAISESGQERSPLHF
TRBV27	TRBD2	NA	TRBJ2-1	TGTGCCAGCAGTGGGGGAATAGCGGGGTACAATGAGCAGTTCTTC	CASSGGIAGYNEQFF
TRBV10-3	NA	NA	TRBJ2-7	TGTGCCATCAGGTGGGGCAGGGACTACGAGCAGTACTTC	CAIRWGRDYEQYF
TRBV24-1	NA	NA	TRBJ1-5	TGTGCCACCAGTGATTCTCGGGAGCCCCAGCATTTT	CATSDSREPQHF
TRBV5-8	NA	NA	TRBJ1-5	TGTGCCAGCAGCTTGCGTCGTCAGCCCCAGCATTTT	CASSLRRQPQHF
TRBV5-1	TRBD2	NA	TRBJ2-7	TGCGCCAGCAGCTTGGTTGCACTAGCGGGAGGGGAAAGGTACGAGCAGTACTTC	CASSLVALAGGERYEQYF
TRBV5-1	NA	few	TRBJ2-2	TGCGCCAGCAGCTTGAGCTGGGGGCAAGGGACCGGGGAGCTGTTTTTT	CASSLSWGQGTGELFF
TRBV4-1	NA	NA	TRBJ2-7	TGCGCCAGCAGCCAAGATGGGGTCGGGGGGCGAGGGACCTACGAGCAGTACTTC	CASSQDGVGGRGTYEQYF
TRBV19	NA	NA	TRBJ1-1	TGTGCCAGTAGTATAGGCCGTCGGGGCACTGAAGCTTTCTTT	CASSIGRRGTEAFF